This TCR beta chain comes out of a study of Ad26.COV2.S vaccination and SARS-CoV-2 variants. Background on the study: Intramuscular Ad26.COV2.S doses were given once or twice, 56 days apart.

This sample's treatment: about 20 received Ad26.COV2.S at low or high dose, single or two shots; 5 received placebo; per-sample allocation not given. Samples were taken on day 63 after the first vaccine or placebo injection. Data came from immunoSEQ multiplex PCR; TCRdb stores just in-frame clones and leaves some out. The sample records 350,000 to 450,000 clones, roughly 87% being singletons. The clonotype originates from a person between 18 and 60 years old who received the Ad26.COV2.S COVID-19 vaccine or a placebo. Sequencing used peripheral blood, obtained in a trial of Ad26.COV2.S vaccine versus placebo.

The CDR3 sequence: CASSPKGNTGELFF. CDR3 DNA: TGTGCCAGCAGCCCTAAGGGAAACACCGGGGAGCTGTTTTTT. The J gene is TRBJ2-2, the V gene TRBV7-9; D not certain. With 5 bases removed from V and 2 bases from J, the gap between germline ends came to 9 bases. CDR1 is SEHNR, CDR2 FQNEAQ, per germline (reference sequence). The CDR3 runs to 14 residues.